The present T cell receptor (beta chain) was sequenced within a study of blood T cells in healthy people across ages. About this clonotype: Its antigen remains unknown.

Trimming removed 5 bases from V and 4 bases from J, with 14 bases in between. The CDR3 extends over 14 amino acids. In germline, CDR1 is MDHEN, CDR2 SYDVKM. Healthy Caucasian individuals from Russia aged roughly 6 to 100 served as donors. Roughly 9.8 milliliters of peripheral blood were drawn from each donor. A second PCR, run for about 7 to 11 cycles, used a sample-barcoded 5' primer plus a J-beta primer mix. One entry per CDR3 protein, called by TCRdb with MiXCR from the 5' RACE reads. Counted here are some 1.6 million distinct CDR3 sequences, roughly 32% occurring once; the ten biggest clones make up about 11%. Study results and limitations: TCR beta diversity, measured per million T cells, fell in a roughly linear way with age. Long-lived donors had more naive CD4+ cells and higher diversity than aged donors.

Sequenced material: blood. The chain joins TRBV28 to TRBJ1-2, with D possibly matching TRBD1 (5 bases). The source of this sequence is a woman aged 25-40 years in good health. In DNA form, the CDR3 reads TGTGCCAGCAGTGGGACCCTTGGGCGCTATGGCTACACCTTC. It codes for CASSGTLGRYGYTF.